The 24 T cell receptor beta chains reported below all come from one sample, sequenced in a study of blood T cell repertoires in COVID-19. Assay used: immunoSEQ multiplex PCR; TCRdb lists only in-frame clones, some missing. The sample lists tens of thousands of clones; approximately 84% were seen once. Material for sequencing was peripheral blood. Receptor source: a man older than 75 with active or convalescent COVID-19.

The J gene is TRBJ2-1, the V gene TRBV7-2; D not resolved. CDR3 length: 14 residues. CDR1 is SGHTA, CDR2 FQGNSA, per germline. Trimming left V 1 base short and J 7 bases short, with 11 bases between. The CDR3 DNA is TGTGCCAGCAGCTTAGTGCGGTCGGGTAATGAGCAGTTCTTC. Translated: CASSLVRSGNEQFF.

The V call is TRBV3-1 (or the pseudogene TRBV3-2), the J call TRBJ2-3; 7 bases align to TRBD2. The CDR3 loop spans 14 amino acids. Germline V gene sequence: CDR1 LGHDT, CDR2 YNNKEL (reference sequence). Losses at the gene ends were 1 base for V and 6 bases for J; bases not matched to a gene: 4. The CDR3 sequence is CASSQGLAEDTQYF. The DNA for the CDR3 is TGTGCCAGCAGCCAAGGACTAGCAGAGGATACGCAGTATTTT.

The chain has TRBV30 and TRBJ2-2; 7 nucleotides line up with TRBD2. CDR3 size: 16 residues. The V and J ends lost 1 base and 1 base, in that order; junction bases with no gene match: 6. Germline assignment: CDR1 GTSNPN and CDR2 SVGIG (reference sequence). Here the CDR3 reads CAWSGGGTLNTGELFF. CDR3 in DNA: TGTGCCTGGAGTGGGGGAGGGACCTTGAACACCGGGGAGCTGTTTTTT. Supplemented by reference TRBV30 and TRBJ2-2, the full variable domain reads SQTIHQWPATLVQPVGSPLSLECTVEGTSNPNLYWYRQAAGRGLQLLFYSVGIGQISSEVPQNLSASRPQDRQFILSSKKLLLSDSGFYLCAWSGGGTLNTGELFFGEGSRLTVL.

The sample holds a few counts of this clone. The V and J genes are TRBV6-5 and TRBJ2-7; D is perhaps TRBD2 (5 bases). V was shortened by 0 bases and J by 6 bases, with 15 bases between the two germline ends. This CDR3 has 15 residues. Germline V gene sequence: CDR1 MNHEY, CDR2 SVGAGI. Here the CDR3 reads CASSYSFPGKGEQYF. Here the CDR3 DNA reads TGTGCCAGCAGTTACTCGTTCCCGGGGAAGGGCGAGCAGTACTTC.

V usage is TRBV6-5 and J usage is TRBJ1-3, with 7 bases fitting TRBD1. With 2 bases clipped from V and 5 bases from J, the junction kept 3 bases outside the gene matches. The CDR3 consists of 14 residues. Germline CDR1 reads MNHEY; CDR2 reads SVGAGI. CDR3: CASSYRDSRNTIYF. The CDR3 coding sequence is TGTGCCAGCAGTTACCGGGACAGCAGAAACACCATATATTTT.

The gene calls are TRBV5-1 and TRBJ2-1; 11 bases agree with TRBD1. J lost 8 bases, V lost 4 bases, and 8 bases had no gene match. The CDR3 extends over 15 amino acids. Germline lookup yields CDR1 SGHRS and CDR2 YFSETQ. The CDR3 sequence is CASSRPGTGGDEQFF. The DNA for the CDR3 is TGCGCCAGCAGCCGACCCGGGACAGGGGGGGATGAGCAGTTCTTC.

The table lists this clone with a count of one. CDR3 DNA: TGTGCCAGCAGTTCATGGACAGCCAGGAACACTGAAGCTTTCTTT. Translated, it gives CASSSWTARNTEAFF. The chain uses TRBV27 and TRBJ1-1; weak D call: TRBD1 (6 bases). Trimming took 4 bases from V and 1 from J, leaving 13 bases between them. The CDR3 covers 15 residues. Germline CDR1 reads MNHEY; CDR2 reads SMNVEV (reference sequence).

The rearrangement joins TRBV3-1 (or the pseudogene TRBV3-2) to TRBJ1-3; possible D gene TRBD1, 5 bases. Germline V gives CDR1 LGHDT, CDR2 YNNKEL (reference sequence). Between the trimmed V and J ends, which lost 5 bases and 4 bases, there was a span of 6 bases. The CDR3 contains 12 residues. CDR3 amino acids: CASSSGGNTIYF. The CDR3 DNA reads as TGTGCCAGCAGCTCAGGGGGAAACACCATATATTTT.

This clone was found a few times. V usage is TRBV5-1 and J usage is TRBJ1-6, with D possibly matching TRBD1 (6 bases). The V and J ends lost 1 base and 13 bases respectively, with 12 bases between them. The CDR3 sequence is 13 residues long. CDR1 is SGHRS and CDR2 is YFSETQ in the germline V gene. For the CDR3, the DNA is TGCGCCAGCAGCTTGACAGGGCCAGATCCCCTCCACTTT. Translation: CASSLTGPDPLHF.

The V and J genes are TRBV5-1 and TRBJ2-1; possible D gene TRBD2, 5 bases. The CDR3 runs to 12 residues. CDR1 SGHRS and CDR2 YFSETQ come from the germline V gene. The V and J ends lost 7 bases and 5 bases respectively, with 10 bases between them. The CDR3 region has the DNA TGCGCCAGCCGGGTCGGGAACAATGAGCAGTTCTTC. Protein: CASRVGNNEQFF.

The CDR3 region has the DNA TGCGCCAGCAGCTTGGGGGGACAGGTCTACGAGCAGTACTTC. Protein product: CASSLGGQVYEQYF. The V gene is TRBV5-1, the J gene TRBJ2-7; 8 nucleotides agree with TRBD1. Germline-derived CDR1 and CDR2 are SGHRS and YFSETQ. The CDR3 length is 14 residues. Germline trimming cut 0 bases from V and 3 bases from J; bases unmatched to any gene: 2.

This chain joins TRBV9 and TRBJ1-5; 11 nucleotides align to TRBD1. The J segment lost 7 bases and the V segment lost 0 bases, leaving 3 bases of the junction unmatched. This CDR3 is built from 15 residues. Per germline, CDR1 SGDLS and CDR2 YYNGEE. CDR3 DNA: TGTGCCAGCAGCGTAGGGGGACAGGGGGGACAGCCCCAGCATTTT. It encodes CASSVGGQGGQPQHF.

This clone was seen a few times. The V call is TRBV4-3, the J call TRBJ1-1; 7 positions agree with TRBD1. CDR1 is LGHNA, CDR2 YSLEER, per germline. J was trimmed by 11 bases and V by 0 bases; bases with no gene match: 9. The CDR3 is made up of 14 amino acids. In DNA form, the CDR3 reads TGCGCCAGCAGCCAAGAGACAGGGCGATTTGAGGCTTTCTTT. It codes for CASSQETGRFEAFF.

The chain carries TRBV7-8 and TRBJ1-5; unclear D gene. The germline V and J ends were trimmed by 10 bases and 0 bases, with 10 bases remaining between them. The CDR3 runs 13 residues. Germline loops: CDR1 SGHVS, CDR2 FQNEAQ. The CDR3 region is CATEEFSNQPQHF. CDR3 nucleotide sequence: TGTGCCACAGAGGAGTTTAGCAATCAGCCCCAGCATTTT.

V is TRBV3-1 (or the pseudogene TRBV3-2) and J is TRBJ2-7; TRBD2 might be the D (5 bases). V dropped 1 base and J dropped 3 bases, with 10 bases sitting between them. From germline, CDR1 is LGHDT and CDR2 YNNKEL (reference sequence). This CDR3 has 14 amino acids. The chain's CDR3 is CASSQGRKVYEQYF. CDR3 DNA: TGTGCCAGCAGCCAAGGGAGGAAGGTCTACGAGCAGTACTTC.

The table lists this clone with a few counts. CDR3 sequence: CASSQRVGTQYF. CDR3 coding DNA: TGTGCCAGCAGCCAACGGGTAGGGACCCAGTACTTC. The chain recombines TRBV3-1 (or the pseudogene TRBV3-2) with TRBJ2-5; unclear D gene. The CDR3 loop spans 12 amino acids. V was shortened by 2 bases and J by 7 bases, with 8 bases between the two germline ends. Germline CDR1 is LGHDT and CDR2 is YNNKEL (reference sequence).

The rearrangement uses TRBV3-1 (or the pseudogene TRBV3-2) and TRBJ1-1, with a possible D match to TRBD1 (6 bases). V was pared by 3 bases and J by 5 bases, with 10 bases between. The V gene's germline CDR1 is LGHDT and CDR2 YNNKEL (reference sequence). The CDR3 is 13 residues long. The CDR3 region has the DNA TGTGCCAGCAGCCAGGGGGCGAGAACTGAAGCTTTCTTT. Its protein product is CASSQGARTEAFF.

This rearrangement joins TRBV19 to TRBJ2-7, with 9 bases identical to TRBD1. Germline lookup yields CDR1 LNHDA and CDR2 SQIVND (reference sequence). The CDR3 consists of 14 residues. With V trimmed by 5 bases and J by 2 bases, 4 bases remained unmatched. CDR3 sequence reads: CASSFGTGTYEQYF. The CDR3 DNA follows: TGTGCCAGTAGTTTCGGGACAGGGACCTACGAGCAGTACTTC. The variable domain in full, completed from reference TRBV19 and TRBJ2-7, reads DGGITQSPKYLFRKEGQNVTLSCEQNLNHDAMYWYRQDPGQGLRLIYYSQIVNDFQKGDIAEGYSVSREKKESFPLTVTSAQKNPTAFYLCASSFGTGTYEQYFGPGTRLTVT.

This clone has more than one count but fewer than ten. V gene TRBV23-1 combines with J gene TRBJ1-1, with 7 bases identical to TRBD1. TRBV23-1 is sorted into the ORF group, with uncertain function. CDR3 length: 18 residues. The ends lost 3 bases at V and 11 bases at J; junction bases unmatched: 24. In nucleotides, the CDR3 is TGCGCCAGCAGTCACCTTAGGGACAGATACACCCCAAGGCGTTCGGCTTTCTTT. It codes for CASSHLRDRYTPRRSAFF.

The V gene is TRBV5-1, the J gene TRBJ2-2, with TRBD1 identical over 8 bases. After removal of 4 bases from V and 0 bases from J, the junction contained 5 bases not matched to a gene. Germline CDR1 SGHRS, CDR2 YFSETQ. The CDR3 extends over 16 amino acids. The CDR3 protein is CASSPQGAPNTGELFF. DNA of the CDR3: TGCGCCAGCAGCCCTCAGGGGGCCCCGAACACCGGGGAGCTGTTTTTT.

The count of this clone is one. The chain is built from TRBV5-5 and TRBJ1-2; TRBD1 aligns across 9 bases. CDR1 is SGHKS and CDR2 is YYEKEE in the germline V gene (reference sequence). V lost 2 bases, J lost 1 base, and 3 bases stayed unmatched. This CDR3 has 15 amino acids. The CDR3 here is CASSFRTGDNYGYTF. The CDR3 DNA reads TGTGCCAGCAGCTTCAGGACAGGGGATAACTATGGCTACACCTTC.

The V call is TRBV7-2, the J call TRBJ1-2; unclear D gene. CDR3 size: 13 residues. V was clipped by 2 bases and J by 4 bases, with 8 bases between them. CDR1 SGHTA and CDR2 FQGNSA come from the germline V gene. CDR3 in amino acids: CASSLTDRYGYTF. Written as DNA, the CDR3 is TGTGCCAGCAGCTTAACAGATCGCTATGGCTACACCTTC.

This clone was detected a few times. V and J are TRBV4-3 and TRBJ1-2; D call uncertain. The CDR3 runs to 15 residues. The germline V and J ends were trimmed by 0 bases and 7 bases, with 15 bases remaining between them. In germline, CDR1 is LGHNA, CDR2 YSLEER. In DNA, the CDR3 is TGCGCCAGCAGCCAAGAATTAAGTCTACTCCTTGGCTACACCTTC. It codes for CASSQELSLLLGYTF.

This sequence joins TRBV19 and TRBJ2-3; TRBD1 aligns across 9 bases. Germline CDR1 is LNHDA and CDR2 is SQIVND (reference sequence). This CDR3 has 12 amino acids. Trimming at V came to 5 bases and at J to 6 bases, leaving 0 bases not matched to a gene. The CDR3 loop is CASSDRGDTQYF. The CDR3 DNA follows: TGTGCCAGTAGTGACAGGGGGGATACGCAGTATTTT.